This is a list of T cell receptor beta chains from one sample in a study of T cell responses to AZD1222 COVID-19 vaccine. Data came from immunoSEQ multiplex PCR; TCRdb stores just in-frame clones and leaves some out. The sample holds about 180,000 clones, around 88% seen once. This material consisted of peripheral blood, taken on day 0 of AZD1222 vaccination. The receptors stem from an adult in good health. Each CDR3 is given with its conserved first and last residue. A D gene is named only where the DNA matches it firmly. Clone size is shown for a subset of rows, as once, few, many or a class of expanded clone.

j_call | clone_size | d_call | v_call | cdr3_aa | cdr3_nt
TRBJ1-5 | few | - | TRBV5-8 | CASSLQYQPQHF | TGTGCCAGCAGCCTCCAGTATCAGCCCCAGCATTTT
TRBJ1-2 | - | - | TRBV11-2 | CASSLTGPQGGYTF | TGTGCCAGCAGCTTAACAGGACCTCAGGGGGGCTACACCTTC
TRBJ1-5 | - | TRBD1 | TRBV6-5 | CASIADRVVQPQHF | TGTGCCAGCATCGCGGACAGGGTAGTTCAGCCCCAGCATTTT
TRBJ2-3 | - | - | TRBV9 | CASSVGNGLADTQYF | TGTGCCAGCAGCGTAGGTAATGGATTGGCAGATACGCAGTATTTT
TRBJ1-2 | - | - | TRBV6-5 | CASSTSGRNYGYTF | TGTGCCAGCAGTACCTCAGGCCGTAACTATGGCTACACCTTC
TRBJ2-1 | - | TRBD2 | TRBV5-1 | CASSLGGTSGSYEQFF | TGCGCCAGCAGCTTGGGTGGGACTAGCGGGAGCTATGAGCAGTTCTTC
TRBJ1-6 | once | - | TRBV3-1/TRBV3-2 | CASSQQVKSPLHF | TGTGCCAGCAGCCAACAGGTAAAGTCACCCCTCCACTTT
TRBJ1-5 | - | TRBD1 | TRBV7-2 | CASSPLDRGSNQPQHF | TGTGCCAGCAGCCCTCTGGACAGGGGGAGCAATCAGCCCCAGCATTTT
TRBJ2-1 | - | TRBD2 | TRBV11-3 | CASSPRLAGYNEQFF | TGTGCCAGCAGCCCCCGACTAGCGGGGTACAATGAGCAGTTCTTC
TRBJ2-5 | - | - | TRBV28 | CASSLLQETQYF | TGTGCCAGCAGTTTACTCCAAGAGACCCAGTACTTC
TRBJ1-1 | - | - | TRBV6-2/TRBV6-3 | CASSDELDGQGAFF | TGTGCCAGCAGCGATGAGTTGGACGGGCAGGGAGCTTTCTTT
TRBJ1-3 | - | - | TRBV11-3 | CASSHGGTGNTIYF | TGTGCCAGCAGTCACGGGGGGACCGGAAACACCATATATTTT
TRBJ2-3 | - | - | TRBV5-6 | CASSPDGSTDTQYF | TGTGCCAGCAGCCCCGACGGTAGCACAGATACGCAGTATTTT
TRBJ2-3 | - | - | TRBV29-1 | CSVVADIGDTQYF | TGCAGCGTTGTAGCGGACATAGGAGATACGCAGTATTTT
TRBJ2-7 | - | TRBD1 | TRBV5-1 | CASSSGQGMYEQYF | TGCGCCAGCAGCTCCGGACAGGGAATGTACGAGCAGTACTTC
TRBJ1-5 | - | - | TRBV21-1 | CASSKDPGRNQPQHF | TGTGCCAGCAGCAAAGACCCGGGCCGAAATCAGCCCCAGCATTTT
TRBJ2-7 | - | - | TRBV7-2 | CASSDRGEATYEQYF | TGTGCCAGCAGCGATCGAGGGGAGGCTACCTACGAGCAGTACTTC
TRBJ2-3 | - | - | TRBV28 | CASSPTGRADTQYF | TGTGCCAGCAGCCCTACAGGGAGGGCAGATACGCAGTATTTT
TRBJ2-7 | once | - | TRBV29-1 | CSVDSGTLYEQYF | TGCAGCGTTGATTCCGGGACACTTTACGAGCAGTACTTC
TRBJ1-2 | - | - | TRBV7-2 | CASSLKTVAF | TGTGCCAGCAGCTTAAAGACCGTGGCGTTC
TRBJ1-1 | - | - | TRBV28 | CASRGGFGGEAFF | TGTGCCAGCAGGGGGGGGTTCGGCGGCGAAGCTTTCTTT
TRBJ2-7 | - | - | TRBV19 | CASSAYRDEQYF | TGTGCCAGTAGTGCCTACAGGGACGAGCAGTACTTC
TRBJ1-1 | - | - | TRBV19 | CASIPGFGAEAFF | TGTGCCAGTATCCCAGGGTTTGGCGCTGAAGCTTTCTTT
TRBJ2-2 | - | TRBD2 | TRBV2 | CASTGGVNTGELFF | TGTGCCAGCACTGGGGGGGTGAACACCGGGGAGCTGTTTTTT
TRBJ1-4 | - | - | TRBV7-3 | CASSQGRGEKLFF | TGTGCCAGCAGCCAGGGGCGAGGTGAAAAACTGTTTTTT
TRBJ2-5 | - | - | TRBV4-2 | CASSQEVGVWETQYF | TGTGCCAGCAGCCAAGAGGTCGGGGTGTGGGAGACCCAGTACTTC
TRBJ1-2 | - | - | TRBV10-3 | CAISEGDENGYTF | TGTGCCATCAGTGAAGGAGACGAGAACGGCTACACCTTC
TRBJ1-6 | - | - | TRBV27 | CASREQSSYNSPLHF | TGTGCCAGCAGGGAACAGAGCTCCTATAATTCACCCCTCCACTTT
TRBJ2-7 | - | - | TRBV12-3/TRBV12-4 | CASSSRTAYEQYF | TGTGCCAGCAGTTCGAGGACAGCCTACGAGCAGTACTTC
TRBJ2-7 | - | TRBD1 | TRBV18 | CASSGTGRFTYEQYF | TGTGCCAGCTCCGGGACAGGCCGTTTCACCTACGAGCAGTACTTC
TRBJ2-3 | - | - | TRBV19 | CASSTPGTPSGTDTQYF | TGTGCCAGTAGTACCCCCGGGACTCCCTCGGGCACAGATACGCAGTATTTT
TRBJ2-1 | - | - | TRBV20-1 | CSAILVPEQFF | TGCAGTGCCATCTTAGTCCCTGAGCAGTTCTTC
TRBJ2-5 | - | TRBD2 | TRBV9 | CASSPGLAGIGETQYF | TGTGCCAGCAGCCCGGGCCTAGCGGGAATCGGGGAGACCCAGTACTTC
TRBJ1-4 | - | - | TRBV6-1 | CASSEGGAGVEKLFF | TGTGCCAGCAGTGAAGGAGGGGCCGGGGTTGAAAAACTGTTTTTT
TRBJ1-5 | - | - | TRBV11-1 | CASSQDRNQPQHF | TGTGCCAGCAGCCAAGACCGCAATCAGCCCCAGCATTTT
TRBJ2-7 | - | TRBD1 | TRBV7-8 | CASSPPGQLPEQYF | TGTGCCAGCAGCCCCCCGGGACAGCTGCCCGAGCAGTACTTC
TRBJ1-6 | - | TRBD1 | TRBV27 | CASNLLRDRGPNSPLHF | TGTGCCAGCAACCTCCTCCGGGACAGGGGCCCAAATTCACCCCTCCACTTT